This TCR beta chain was sequenced for a study of Graves' ophthalmopathy and Graves' hyperthyroidism. General observations from the study: The model's prediction of ophthalmopathy progression had roughly 70% sensitivity and less than 75% specificity.

This CDR3 is built from 14 residues. V dropped 3 bases and J dropped 3 bases, with 15 bases sitting between them. Germline-derived CDR1 and CDR2 are DFQATT and SNEGSKA (reference sequence). This clonotype showed up just a few times. What it binds is not known. Hyperthyroidism patients were newly diagnosed, ill under 2 months, and aged 18 to 65 years. RNA transcripts yielded amplified TCR beta CDR3 regions. HTBI primers served in a first-round RT-PCR, which a second-round multiplex PCR followed. Each CDR3 protein is one row after TCRdb ran MiXCR on the multiplex PCR reads. The profile shows about 1.1 million distinct CDR3 sequences, about two fifths of them singletons.

The sample consisted of peripheral blood or thyroid tissue (not recorded which). This receptor was obtained from an adult man with Graves' hyperthyroidism. The chain uses TRBV20-1 and TRBJ2-7, with D perhaps given as TRBD1 or TRBD2 (5 bases each). For the CDR3, the DNA is TGCAGTGCTAGCGTTCGGGGCGATCTCTACGAGCAGTACTTC. Protein sequence: CSASVRGDLYEQYF.